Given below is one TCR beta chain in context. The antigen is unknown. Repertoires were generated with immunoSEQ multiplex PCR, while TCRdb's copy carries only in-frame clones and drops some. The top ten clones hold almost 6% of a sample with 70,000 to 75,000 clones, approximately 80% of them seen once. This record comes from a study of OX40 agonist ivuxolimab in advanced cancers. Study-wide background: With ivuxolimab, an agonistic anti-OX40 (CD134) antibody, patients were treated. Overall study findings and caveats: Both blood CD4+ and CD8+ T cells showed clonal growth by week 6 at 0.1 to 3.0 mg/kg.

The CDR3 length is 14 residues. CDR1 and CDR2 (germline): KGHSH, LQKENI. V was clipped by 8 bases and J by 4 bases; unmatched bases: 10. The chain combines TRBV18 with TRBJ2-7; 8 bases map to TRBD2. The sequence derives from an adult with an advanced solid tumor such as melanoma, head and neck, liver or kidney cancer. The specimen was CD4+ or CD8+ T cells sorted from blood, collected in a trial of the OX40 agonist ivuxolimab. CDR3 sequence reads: CASTRVGGGYEQYF. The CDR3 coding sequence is TGTGCCAGCACCAGGGTCGGGGGGGGATACGAGCAGTACTTC.